This entry concerns a single T cell receptor beta chain. Its target is unknown. The entry originates in a study of T cells in Graves' hyperthyroidism and ophthalmopathy. Looking at the study overall: Peripheral blood specimens were obtained at initial diagnosis, prior to any treatment. Study-wide findings and caveats: The model foresaw ophthalmopathy a median roughly 6.5 months prior to onset.

There were TCR beta CDR3 regions amplified from RNA transcripts. HTBI primers were the set used in a first-round RT-PCR of the TCR CDR3. Via MiXCR, TCRdb re-called the multiplex PCR reads, giving one row per CDR3 protein. The sample has fewer than 550,000 distinct CDR3 sequences; around a quarter are singletons. Researchers barred patients who had uncontrolled infection, other autoimmune disease, pregnancy or lactation. The PBMCs were sourced from fresh peripheral blood (around 10 ml). The TCR sequence derives from a woman in her 30s with Graves' ophthalmopathy. The sample was blood.

The DNA for the CDR3 is TGTGCCAGTAGTATAGGGCGGGACAGGGGGCGCCGACAGCCCCAGCATTTT. Protein product: CASSIGRDRGRRQPQHF. V usage is TRBV19 and J usage is TRBJ1-5, with TRBD1 identical over 12 bases. CDR3 size: 17 residues. The junction had 8 bases not matched to a gene; V was cut back by 1 base and J by 7 bases. Germline CDR1 LNHDA, CDR2 SQIVND (reference sequence).